One and the same sample provided the 27 T cell receptor delta chains below, sequenced in a study of delta chains in infants with herpesvirus infections. Reverse transcription of PBMC RNA used primers specific for the gamma and delta chains. TCRdb used CATT to re-call clones from the RT-PCR reads. Of roughly 300 delta-chain clones in the sample, roughly 60% were seen once. Source: peripheral blood, taken at time point 1 of longitudinal follow-up. The receptors come from a human donor who was a Ugandan infant, either HIV-exposed or HIV-unexposed (not recorded which).

In this sample, this clone turned up once. TCRdb pairs this DNA with a much larger clone's protein that differs at residue 11, likely a read error; the protein shown was translated from the DNA. This chain joins TRDV2 and TRDJ3, with 7 bases aligning to TRDD3. This CDR3 contains 20 residues. CDR1 GEAIGNYY and CDR2 EKD come from the germline V gene. The J segment lost 1 base and the V segment lost 0 bases, leaving 11 bases of the junction unmatched. CDR3 nucleotides: TGTGCCTGTGACACCGCGCCCGCTGGGGGTACGTCCTGGGACACCCGACAGATGTTTTTC. Its translation: CACDTAPAGGTSWDTRQMFF.

A word on this clone: A far larger clone is just one base off, so this is likely a read error. This CDR3 is also generated by other DNA sequences in the sample. The chain uses TRDV2 and TRDJ3; D is ambiguous. Per the germline V gene, CDR1 is GEAIGNYY and CDR2 is EKD. With 1 base removed from V and 0 bases from J, the gap between germline ends came to 12 bases. The CDR3 totals 18 residues. CDR3 DNA: TGTGCCTGTGACACGGTGGATTCCAGCTCCTGGGACACCCGACAGATGTTTTTC. Protein: CACDTVDSSSWDTRQMFF.

Comment on this clone: For this DNA, TCRdb reports the protein of a much larger clone, which diverges at residue 12, most likely from a read error; the protein presented here is translated directly from the DNA. The chain carries TRDV1 and TRDJ1, with 9 positions matching TRDD3. The CDR3 sequence is 25 residues long. Germline CDR1 and CDR2: TSWWSYY and QGS. V was pared by 4 bases and J by 3 bases, with 36 bases of the junction left unmatched. In DNA form, the CDR3 reads TGTGCTCTTGGGGGCCGACCCGCCTTCCCCGGGTCTGGACTGGGGGACTCAACACCTCCCGATAAACTCATCTTT. Its translation is CALGGRPAFPGSGLGDSTPPDKLIF.

Regarding this clone: With only one base between it and a far larger clone, this is likely a read error. The sample contains more than one DNA sequence encoding this CDR3. The chain joins TRDV1 to TRDJ1, with 9 positions matching TRDD3. CDR3 size: 25 residues. V lost 4 bases, J lost 3 bases, and 36 bases stayed unmatched. Germline CDR1 reads TSWWSYY; CDR2 reads QGS. The CDR3 DNA reads TGTGCTCTTGGGGGCCGACCCGCATTCCCCGGGTTTGGACTGGGGGACTCAACACCTCCCGATAAACTCATCTTT. Translated: CALGGRPAFPGFGLGDSTPPDKLIF.

As concerns this clone: This probably arose from a read error, given a far larger clone one base away. Different DNA sequences within this sample yield the same CDR3. V usage is TRDV1 and J usage is TRDJ1, with 9 bases that match TRDD3. V trimming: 4 bases; J trimming: 3 bases; junction bases outside the gene matches: 36. Germline V gene lookup returns CDR1 TSWWSYY and CDR2 QGS. This CDR3 comprises 25 residues. The CDR3 region has the DNA TGTGCTCTTGGGGGCCGACCTGCCTTCCCCGGGTTTGGACTGGGGGACTCAACACCTCCCGATAAACTCATCTTT. Encoded protein: CALGGRPAFPGFGLGDSTPPDKLIF.

Points on this clone: With a far larger clone one base away, a read error is the likely cause. Other DNA sequences in this specimen translate into the identical CDR3. This chain uses TRDV1 with TRDJ1; 12 nucleotides line up with TRDD3. The CDR3 is 22 residues long. Germline V gene lookup returns CDR1 TSWWSYY and CDR2 QGS. J was trimmed by 7 bases and V by 2 bases; bases with no gene match: 26. The CDR3 here is CALGESGQLPTHWGIQGGKLIF. Here the CDR3 DNA reads TGTGCTCTTGGGGAATCCGGTCAGCTCCCTACACACTGGGGGATACAGGGGGGTAAACTCATCTTT.

Notes on this clone: The translation of this DNA and the TCRdb protein of a much larger clone differ at residue 13, probably owing to a read error; the protein shown here is translated from the DNA. The gene calls are TRDV2 and TRDJ3; 7 nucleotides match TRDD3. This CDR3 spans 20 amino acids. Unmatched junction bases numbered 15, after V lost 0 bases and J lost 5 bases. Germline assignment: CDR1 GEAIGNYY and CDR2 EKD. The CDR3 region is CACDTAPAGGPSRDTRQMFF. The CDR3 coding sequence is TGTGCCTGTGACACCGCGCCCGCTGGGGGTCCGTCCCGGGACACCCGACAGATGTTTTTC.

Concerning this clone: It differs at one base from a far larger clone, so likely a read error. The V and J genes are TRDV1 and TRDJ1, with 10 bases aligning to TRDD3. The CDR3 length is 17 residues. V dropped 5 bases and J dropped 0; count of bases not matched to a gene: 9. Germline lookup yields CDR1 TSWWSYY and CDR2 QGS. CDR3 sequence (DNA): TGTGCTCTTGGGCAACGGGGGATACGCAGGAACACCGATAAACTCATCTTT. Translated: CALGQRGIRRNTDKLIF.

As concerns this clone: TCRdb's protein, taken from a much larger clone, differs from this DNA's translation at residue 16, likely owing to a read error; the protein displayed comes from the DNA. V usage is TRDV1 and J usage is TRDJ1; D is perhaps TRDD3 (7 bases). The V gene's germline CDR1 is TSWWSYY and CDR2 QGS. The CDR3 is made up of 25 amino acids. Trimming cost V 4 bases and J 3 bases, with 45 bases left between them. The CDR3 DNA reads TGTGCTCTTGGGGGCCGACCCGCCTTCCCCGGGTTTGGACTGGGGTACTCAACACCTCCCGATAAACTCATCTTT. Residues: CALGGRPAFPGFGLGYSTPPDKLIF.

The V call is TRDV2, the J call TRDJ1; 11 bases align to TRDD3. Germline CDR1 reads GEAIGNYY; CDR2 reads EKD. V gave up 0 bases and J gave up 0 bases; unmatched junction bases: 23. The CDR3 covers 23 residues. The CDR3 spells CACDTGPKCGLGDMTYYTDKLIF. In DNA, the CDR3 is TGTGCCTGTGACACCGGCCCAAAGTGCGGACTGGGGGATATGACATACTACACCGATAAACTCATCTTT.

This clone was detected a few times. A far larger clone is one nucleotide away, so this likely arose from a read error. The genes are TRDV1 and TRDJ1; TRDD3 matches 9 bases. Per germline, CDR1 TSWWSYY and CDR2 QGS. CDR3 length: 22 residues. V lost 5 bases and J lost 0; bases outside the gene matches: 25. DNA of the CDR3: TGTGCTCTTGGGAAACCTCACTTTCCTACAACCTGGGGGATGGATGACACCGATAAACTCATCTTT. As protein: CALGKPHFPTTWGMDDTDKLIF.

Comment on this clone: Only one base separates this from a far larger clonotype, so it likely reflects a read error. Additional DNA sequences in this sample encode the identical CDR3. The chain carries TRDV1 and TRDJ1, with TRDD3 matching 9 bases. The CDR3 is 19 residues long. The junction had 20 bases not matched to a gene; V was cut back by 4 bases and J by 5 bases. CDR1 is TSWWSYY, CDR2 QGS, per germline. CDR3 residues: CALGAPSLRGYGLTDKLIF. Here the CDR3 DNA reads TGTGCTCTTGGGGCCCCAAGCCTACGGGGATACGGGTTGACTGATAAACTCATCTTT.

This clone was found a few times. This likely came from a read error, as a far larger clone is one base away. This specimen includes other DNA sequences encoding the same CDR3. The chain is built from TRDV2 and TRDJ3; D remains unclear. In germline, CDR1 is GEAIGNYY, CDR2 EKD. This CDR3 has 18 residues. The CDR3 region has the DNA TGTGCTTGTGACACAGTGGATTCCAGCTCCTGGGACACCCGACAGATGTTTTTC. Amino acid sequence: CACDTVDSSSWDTRQMFF.

In the case of this clone: A read error is likely here: a far larger clone is one base away. The gene calls are TRDV3 and TRDJ1, with no clear D. Germline values: CDR1 TVYSNPD, CDR2 GDNSRS (reference sequence). The V end lost 5 bases, the J end lost 2 bases, and 12 bases lay between the germline ends. CDR3 size: 12 residues. Written as DNA, the CDR3 is TGTGCCCTCGCACGGACGACCGATAAACTCATCTTT. Residues: CALARTTDKLIF. Full variable domain (outside the CDR3, taken from reference TRDV3 and TRDJ1): CDKVTQSSPDQTVASGSEVVLLCTYDTVYSNPDLFWYRIRPDYSFQFVFYGDNSRSEGADFTQGRFSVKHILTQKAFHLVISPVRTEDSATYYCALARTTDKLIFGKGTRVTVEP.

Remarks on this clone: This likely reflects a read error, since a far larger clone is one base away. Other DNA sequences from this sample encode an identical CDR3 as well. This chain links TRDV2 with TRDJ3, with 7 bases identical to TRDD3. The CDR3 covers 20 residues. The ends lost 0 bases at V and 1 base at J; junction bases unmatched: 11. Germline lookup yields CDR1 GEAIGNYY and CDR2 EKD. The CDR3 reads CACDTAPAGGPSWDTRQMFF. Written as DNA, the CDR3 is TGTGCCTGTGACACCGCGCCAGCTGGGGGTCCGTCCTGGGACACCCGACAGATGTTTTTC.

This clone was counted between two and nine times. It is likely a read error: a sequence one base away is far more abundant. This chain joins TRDV1 and TRDJ1, with 8 bases that match TRDD3. V trimming: 2 bases; J trimming: 6 bases; junction bases outside the gene matches: 26. The CDR3 runs 21 residues. Germline V gene data show CDR1 as TSWWSYY and CDR2 as QGS. Written as DNA, the CDR3 is TGTGCTCTTGGGGAAACGGCCCTTCGCCCCGTACTGGGGGCCGAACCAAATAAACTCATCTTT. As protein: CALGETALRPVLGAEPNKLIF.

This clone has only a few counts. This likely came from a read error, as a far larger clone is one base away. This specimen includes other DNA sequences encoding the same CDR3. The V call is TRDV2, the J call TRDJ3; weak D call: TRDD3 (5 bases). The CDR3 extends over 18 amino acids. Germline V gene sequence: CDR1 GEAIGNYY, CDR2 EKD. The CDR3 sequence: CACDTVDSSSWDTRQMFF. The CDR3 coding sequence is TGTGCCTGTGACACAGTGGATTCCAGCTCCTGGGACACCCGACAAATGTTTTTC.

This clone came up once. A far larger clone is one nucleotide away, so this likely arose from a read error. J is TRDJ1 and V is TRDV3; no definite D call. The CDR3 loop spans 12 amino acids. The V end lost 5 bases, the J end lost 2 bases, and 12 bases lay between the germline ends. The germline V gene encodes CDR1 TVYSNPD and CDR2 GDNSRS (reference sequence). The CDR3 loop reads CALARATDKLIF. Here the CDR3 DNA reads TGTGCCCTCGCACGGGCGACCGATAAACTCATCTTT.

As to this clone: A read error likely explains this, since a far larger clone differs by one base. Other DNA sequences in the sample encode the same CDR3. The J gene is TRDJ3, the V gene TRDV2; D not resolved. V lost 1 base, J lost 1 base, and 13 bases lay in between. This CDR3 is 18 amino acids long. CDR1 and CDR2 from the germline V gene are GEAIGNYY and EKD. The CDR3 DNA reads as TGTGCCTGTGACACAGTGGATTCCAGTTCCTGGGACACCCGACAGATGTTTTTC. Its protein product is CACDTVDSSSWDTRQMFF.

This clone turned up a few times. The genes are TRDV2 and TRDJ1; TRDD3 matches 9 bases. V shed 1 base and J 3 bases; nucleotides not matched to a gene: 14. Per germline, CDR1 GEAIGNYY and CDR2 EKD. The CDR3 covers 18 residues. CDR3 sequence: CACDTLLGDSTPPDKLIF. The CDR3 nucleotides are TGTGCCTGTGACACTTTACTGGGGGACTCAACACCTCCCGATAAACTCATCTTT.

Turning to this clone: A read error is likely here: a far larger clone is one base away. This CDR3 is also generated by other DNA sequences in the sample. The rearrangement joins TRDV2 to TRDJ3, with 8 bases aligning to TRDD3. This CDR3 is built from 20 residues. Trimming removed 0 bases from V and 1 base from J; junction bases left unmatched: 10. Germline V gene data show CDR1 as GEAIGNYY and CDR2 as EKD. For the CDR3, the DNA is TGTGCCTGTGACACCGCGCCCGCTGGGGGACCGTCCTGGGACACCCGACAGATGTTTTTC. It translates to CACDTAPAGGPSWDTRQMFF.

Details on this clone: A far larger clone lies a single base away; this is likely a read error. Other DNA sequences in this sample translate to the same CDR3. This chain joins TRDV1 and TRDJ1, with 7 nucleotides matching TRDD3. The CDR3 is made up of 21 amino acids. The germline V gene encodes CDR1 TSWWSYY and CDR2 QGS. The V gene end was trimmed by 2 bases and the J gene end by 6 bases; junction bases not matched to a gene: 27. DNA for the CDR3: TGTGCTCTTGGGGAAACGGCCCTTCACCCCGTCCTGGGGGCCGAACCAAATAAACTCATCTTT. It specifies CALGETALHPVLGAEPNKLIF.

There are a few counts of this clone. A far more abundant clone sits one base away, making this likely a read error. The V gene is TRDV2, the J gene TRDJ3; 9 bases are shared with TRDD3. The trim removed 3 bases at V and 0 bases at J, leaving 11 bases unmatched. The CDR3 spans 20 residues. Germline CDR1 reads GEAIGNYY; CDR2 reads EKD. Here the CDR3 reads CACDSVLGDTSSWDTRQMFF. In DNA, the CDR3 is TGTGCCTGTGACTCCGTACTGGGGGACACCAGCTCCTGGGACACCCGACAGATGTTTTTC.

As for this clone: The protein given by TCRdb reflects a much larger clone and differs at residue 15 from this DNA's translation, likely from a read error; the protein shown is the DNA's translation. The gene calls are TRDV1 and TRDJ1, with a possible D match to TRDD2 (6 bases). V lost 4 bases and J 3 bases, leaving 45 bases between the germline ends. Germline V gives CDR1 TSWWSYY, CDR2 QGS. The length of the CDR3 is 25 residues. The CDR3, as DNA: TGTGCTCTTGGGGGCCGACCCGCCTTCCCCGGGTTTGGACTGGAGGACTCAACACCTCCCGATAAACTCATCTTT. This codes for CALGGRPAFPGFGLEDSTPPDKLIF.

Comment on this clone: For this DNA, TCRdb reports the protein of a much larger clone, which diverges at residue 10, most likely from a read error; the protein presented here is translated directly from the DNA. The chain joins TRDV2 to TRDJ3; D is ambiguous. The CDR3 length is 18 residues. CDR1 and CDR2 (germline): GEAIGNYY, EKD. Trimming left V 1 base short and J 3 bases short, with 15 bases between. The CDR3 DNA reads TGTGCCTGTGACACAGTGGATTCCAGCTACTGGGACACCCGACAGATGTTTTTC. Translating gives CACDTVDSSYWDTRQMFF.

As regards this clone: TCRdb's protein, taken from a much larger clone, differs from this DNA's translation at residue 4, likely owing to a read error; the protein displayed comes from the DNA. The chain carries TRDV2 and TRDJ3, with unresolved D. Per the germline V gene, CDR1 is GEAIGNYY and CDR2 is EKD. V was shortened by 5 bases and J by 0 bases, with 16 bases between the two germline ends. The CDR3 has 18 residues. The CDR3 DNA reads TGTGCCTGTGGCACAGTGGATTCCAGCTCCTGGGACACCCGACAGATGTTTTTC. Protein product: CACGTVDSSSWDTRQMFF.

Concerning this clone: TCRdb's protein, taken from a much larger clone, differs from this DNA's translation at residue 11, likely owing to a read error; the protein displayed comes from the DNA. The chain couples TRDV2 to TRDJ3; 9 bases match TRDD3. V lost 3 bases to trimming and J lost 0 bases; unmatched junction nucleotides: 11. Germline CDR1 is GEAIGNYY and CDR2 is EKD. This CDR3 is 20 amino acids long. CDR3 protein: CACDSVLGDSGSWDTRQMFF. The CDR3 DNA reads TGTGCCTGTGACTCCGTACTGGGGGACTCCGGCTCCTGGGACACCCGACAGATGTTTTTC.